This T cell receptor (beta chain) comes out of a study of T cell changes during pregnancy in multiple sclerosis. Only in-frame clones appear in the TCRdb table, and some are missing; sequencing was by immunoSEQ multiplex PCR. The data contain roughly 64,000 clones, 95% to 97% of them singletons. This CDR3 has 15 residues. The V gene end was trimmed by 2 bases and the J gene end by 3 bases; junction bases not matched to a gene: 5. Germline V gene sequence: CDR1 LNHDA, CDR2 SQIVND (reference sequence). This receptor was taken from a female donor with multiple sclerosis, enrolled in a pregnancy study. Source: CD8+ T cells from peripheral blood mononuclear cells, taken after pregnancy. This chain connects TRBV19 to TRBJ2-7; 9 nucleotides align to TRBD1. The DNA for the CDR3 is TGTGCCAGTAGTATAACCGGGACAGGGCTCTACGAGCAGTACTTC. Its translation is CASSITGTGLYEQYF.